This TCR beta chain was sequenced during a study of blood T cell repertoires in COVID-19. Study background: COVID-19 samples, acute and convalescent, were from the United States, Italy and Spain.

CDR3 length: 15 residues. The V gene lost 0 bases and the J gene lost 0 bases, with 7 bases spanning the gap. Germline V gives CDR1 SGHRS, CDR2 YFSETQ. Original processing notes: Using reference gene primer amplification, nucleated cell counts were estimated. The data were produced by immunoSEQ multiplex PCR, yet TCRdb's version contains in-frame clones alone and is incomplete. D and trimming come from the DNA, and the V and J calls and clone size come from that table. The sample yields 150,000 to 200,000 clones, approximately 95% seen once. It was during active infection that Seattle patients were enrolled and then longitudinally followed.

The chain combines TRBV5-1 with TRBJ1-3; D call uncertain. Sequencing was carried out using peripheral blood. This sequence was found in a woman aged 60-75 years with COVID-19, enrolled during active disease. This CDR3 is CASSLAGYSGNTIYF. In DNA form, the CDR3 reads TGCGCCAGCAGCTTGGCAGGCTACTCTGGAAACACCATATATTTT.